A single sample is the source of the 30 T cell receptor beta chains below, sequenced in a study of shared clonotypes between healthy human individuals. Here immunoSEQ multiplex PCR was the method, and the copy in TCRdb shows in-frame clones only, minus some. Among about 2.2 million clones listed, over 85% were seen once. Naivety among CD8 cells was defined by CD45RO negativity and positive CCR7 selection, thereby excluding terminally differentiated effector memory CD45RA+ cells. The sequenced sample consisted of naive CD8+ T cells from PBMCs. These receptors originate from a man aged 18 to 29 in good health. Some clones in this sample may be carry-over from other donors' samples.

This CDR3 is CASSYGGREQFF. The CDR3 DNA follows: TGTGCCAGCAGTTACGGTGGGCGGGAGCAGTTCTTC. The chain is built from TRBV6-6 and TRBJ2-1; no definite D call. Germline V CDR1 and CDR2: MNHNY, SVGAGI (reference sequence). V lost 2 bases and J 10 bases, leaving 9 bases between the germline ends. The CDR3 runs 12 residues.

This rearrangement joins TRBV4-1 to TRBJ2-1; a possible D gene is TRBD2 (5 bases). CDR1 is MGHRA, CDR2 YSYEKL, per germline. V lost 1 base, J lost 3 bases, and 13 bases lay in between. The CDR3 has 16 amino acids. The CDR3 DNA reads as TGCGCCAGCAGCCAAGGTCACAGAGGGTTCTACAATGAGCAGTTCTTC. Protein: CASSQGHRGFYNEQFF.

Only one count was recorded for this clone. This sequence joins TRBV30 and TRBJ2-2, with 9 bases aligning to TRBD2. The CDR3 spans 16 residues. Germline trimming cut 4 bases from V and 6 bases from J; bases unmatched to any gene: 12. CDR1 GTSNPN and CDR2 SVGIG come from the germline V gene (reference sequence). The CDR3 spells CAWTRLAELLPGELFF. CDR3 nucleotide sequence: TGTGCCTGGACCAGACTAGCGGAGCTCCTGCCCGGGGAGCTGTTTTTT.

J is TRBJ2-5 and V is TRBV5-6, with TRBD2 matching over 8 bases. Judging by the DNA end, TRBJ2-7 fits better; the J call may be wrong. Germline CDR1 is SGHDT and CDR2 is YYEEEE. This CDR3 is built from 15 residues. The CDR3 here is CASSLGAGAAYEQYF. The CDR3 DNA is TGTGCCAGCAGCTTGGGAGCGGGAGCGGCCTACGAGCAGTACTTC.

The chain is built from TRBV7-6 and TRBJ2-7, with TRBD1 identical over 8 bases. V lost 5 bases to trimming and J lost 3 bases; unmatched junction nucleotides: 6. The CDR3 sequence is 14 residues long. Looked up from germline, CDR1 is SGHVS and CDR2 is FNYEAQ. CDR3 nucleotide sequence: TGTGCCAGCAGCCCCGGGACAGGTTTCTACGAGCAGTACTTC. Translating it yields CASSPGTGFYEQYF.

This clone was counted a few times. V is TRBV19 and J is TRBJ2-2; 8 positions match TRBD2. The CDR3 loop spans 14 amino acids. Looked up from germline, CDR1 is LNHDA and CDR2 is SQIVND (reference sequence). V gave up 6 bases and J gave up 3 bases; unmatched junction bases: 3. CDR3 coding DNA: TGTGCCAGTAGCAGCGGGAGAGACACCGGGGAGCTGTTTTTT. Translating gives CASSSGRDTGELFF.

The CDR3 DNA follows: TGTGCCAGCAGTTTACAGGGGGTACTTGCAGATACGCAGTATTTT. Protein sequence: CASSLQGVLADTQYF. The V call is TRBV28, the J call TRBJ2-3, with TRBD1 matching over 7 bases. CDR1 is MDHEN and CDR2 is SYDVKM in the germline V gene. Losses at the gene ends were 2 bases for V and 4 bases for J; bases not matched to a gene: 6. The CDR3 is made up of 15 amino acids.

The chain links TRBV7-8 to TRBJ1-2; a weak D match, TRBD1 (6 bases). The CDR3 loop spans 15 amino acids. V was clipped by 5 bases and J by 8 bases, with 21 bases between them. CDR1 is SGHVS and CDR2 is FQNEAQ in the germline V gene. CDR3 sequence: CASSQTQGHAEGYTF. CDR3 in DNA: TGTGCCAGCAGCCAGACGCAGGGGCACGCAGAAGGCTACACCTTC.

This chain connects TRBV19 to TRBJ2-4, with 8 bases matching TRBD2. Germline CDR1 is LNHDA and CDR2 is SQIVND (reference sequence). The CDR3 totals 15 residues. Trimming at V came to 10 bases and at J to 3 bases, leaving 11 bases not matched to a gene. CDR3 in DNA: TGTGCCACCGCTTCCGGGGGGGATGTCAAAAACATTCAGTACTTC. Its translation is CATASGGDVKNIQYF.

The rearrangement links TRBV4-1 to TRBJ2-7; 15 nucleotides align to TRBD2. Germline lookup yields CDR1 MGHRA and CDR2 YSYEKL. V shed 0 bases and J 6 bases; nucleotides not matched to a gene: 6. This CDR3 is 17 amino acids long. The CDR3 DNA is TGCGCCAGCAGCCAAGACCTCAGGGGACTAGCGGGAGGCGAGCAGTACTTC. It translates to CASSQDLRGLAGGEQYF.

This clone was observed a single time. The chain uses TRBV7-8 and TRBJ2-3, with D maybe TRBD2 (7 bases). From germline, CDR1 is SGHVS and CDR2 FQNEAQ. This CDR3 is built from 19 residues. Trimming left V 5 bases short and J 2 bases short, with 26 bases between. CDR3 coding DNA: TGTGCCAGCAGCCCCCCGGTCCGACCTAAGGGGGGGAACACAGATACGCAGTATTTT. Protein sequence: CASSPPVRPKGGNTDTQYF. The whole variable domain, filled in from reference TRBV7-8 and TRBJ2-3, reads GAGVSQSPRYKVAKRGQDVALRCDPISGHVSLFWYQQALGQGPEFLTYFQNEAQLDKSGLPSDRFFAERPEGSVSTLKIQRTQQEDSAVYLCASSPPVRPKGGNTDTQYFGPGTRLTVL.

The chain is built from TRBV10-3 and TRBJ2-1, with D perhaps being TRBD1 or TRBD2 (6 bases each). CDR3 size: 15 residues. Trimming shortened V by 4 bases and J by 3 bases, and 13 bases separated the two germline ends. The V gene's germline CDR1 is ENHRY and CDR2 SYGVKD. CDR3 DNA sequence: TGTGCCATCAGTGGAGGGGGGTCGGTCTACAATGAGCAGTTCTTC. Its protein is CAISGGGSVYNEQFF.

The chain carries TRBV4-3 and TRBJ1-5; TRBD1 aligns across 9 bases. The germline V gene has CDR1 LGHNA and CDR2 YSLEER. Trimming cost V 0 bases and J 7 bases; bases outside gene matches: 10. The CDR3 length is 17 residues. The CDR3 sequence: CASSQDRLRTGVQPQHF. For the CDR3, the DNA is TGCGCCAGCAGCCAAGATAGGCTGCGGACAGGGGTACAGCCCCAGCATTTT.

The chain has TRBV9 and TRBJ2-2, with D tentatively TRBD1 or TRBD2 (5 bases each). V was pared by 3 bases and J by 2 bases, with 17 bases between. The germline CDR1 and CDR2 sequences are SGDLS and YYNGEE. The CDR3 has 17 residues. The CDR3 DNA is TGTGCCAGCAGCGCACATCCACCGGGGCCTAACACCGGGGAGCTGTTTTTT. Translating it yields CASSAHPPGPNTGELFF.

The table lists this clone with a count of one. The J gene is TRBJ2-2, the V gene TRBV7-3; the match to TRBD2 covers 10 bases. The germline gives CDR1 SGHTA, CDR2 FQGTGA. Trimming at V came to 5 bases and at J to 2 bases, leaving 5 bases not matched to a gene. This CDR3 has 16 residues. The CDR3 coding sequence is TGTGCCAGCAGCCAGACTAGCGGGTTTAACACCGGGGAGCTGTTTTTT. As protein: CASSQTSGFNTGELFF.

V is TRBV28 and J is TRBJ1-1; D is perhaps TRBD1 (6 bases). With 1 base removed from V and 6 bases from J, the gap between germline ends came to 15 bases. CDR1 and CDR2 (germline): MDHEN, SYDVKM. CDR3 length: 15 amino acids. The CDR3 is CASSLSRQGLAEAFF. The CDR3 nucleotides read TGTGCCAGCAGTTTATCCCGGCAGGGGCTAGCTGAAGCTTTCTTT.

This clone came up once. The same CDR3 arises from other DNA sequences in this sample as well. This chain links TRBV4-3 with TRBJ2-1, with unresolved D. Germline CDR1 reads LGHNA; CDR2 reads YSLEER. Trimming cost V 0 bases and J 0 bases, with 9 bases left between them. The CDR3 is 16 residues long. The CDR3 region has the DNA TGCGCCAGCAGCCAAGATCAGAGGAGCTCCTACAATGAGCAGTTCTTC. It yields the protein CASSQDQRSSYNEQFF.

The chain has TRBV9 and TRBJ2-3, with 9 bases lining up with TRBD2. The J segment lost 1 base and the V segment lost 0 bases, leaving 3 bases of the junction unmatched. The CDR3 totals 16 residues. CDR1 is SGDLS, CDR2 YYNGEE, per germline. The CDR3 sequence is CASSVVIAGGTDTQYF. The DNA for the CDR3 is TGTGCCAGCAGCGTAGTTATAGCGGGAGGCACAGATACGCAGTATTTT.

V is TRBV6-5 and J is TRBJ2-5; D possibly corresponds to TRBD2 (5 bases). CDR1 and CDR2 (germline): MNHEY, SVGAGI. The CDR3 has 13 residues. Deletions cut 2 bases from V and 5 bases from J, with 9 bases between. CDR3 region: CASSYSWRETQYF. In DNA, the CDR3 is TGTGCCAGCAGTTACAGCTGGAGGGAGACCCAGTACTTC.

This rearrangement joins TRBV7-9 to TRBJ2-2; 9 nucleotides match TRBD1. The CDR3 has 17 residues. Trimming took 5 bases from V and 4 from J; bases not matched to a gene: 11. Germline V CDR1 and CDR2: SEHNR, FQNEAQ (reference sequence). CDR3 amino acids: CASSPGGQGGITGELFF. The CDR3 DNA reads TGTGCCAGCAGCCCAGGGGGACAGGGAGGGATCACCGGGGAGCTGTTTTTT.

This clone was detected once. The chain couples TRBV7-9 to TRBJ1-4, with 8 positions matching TRBD1. Germline CDR1 and CDR2: SEHNR and FQNEAQ (reference sequence). The CDR3 length is 17 residues. With 3 bases clipped from V and 2 bases from J, the junction kept 8 bases outside the gene matches. The CDR3, as DNA: TGTGCCAGCAGCTTTGAAGCTAGACAGGGGACTAATGAAAAACTGTTTTTT. It translates to CASSFEARQGTNEKLFF.

Remarks on this clone: Other nucleotide sequences from this sample produce the same CDR3. The CDR3 here is CASSPGLAGGNEQFF. The CDR3, as DNA: TGTGCCAGCAGCCCGGGACTAGCGGGAGGCAATGAGCAGTTCTTC. This rearrangement joins TRBV28 to TRBJ2-1, with TRBD2 matching 15 bases. After removal of 6 bases from V and 6 bases from J, the junction contained 3 bases not matched to a gene. CDR1 and CDR2 (germline): MDHEN, SYDVKM. The CDR3 contains 15 residues.

CDR3 DNA sequence: TGTGCCAGCAGAGCGGCCCCCGGGACGGGGGAGACCCAGTACTTC. Residues: CASRAAPGTGETQYF. The chain uses TRBV2 and TRBJ2-5; D tentatively fits TRBD1 or TRBD2 (5 bases each). V shed 6 bases and J shed 5 bases, with 19 bases lying between them. Germline V gene data show CDR1 as SNHLY and CDR2 as FYNNEI. The CDR3 is 15 residues long.

V is TRBV5-1 and J is TRBJ1-1; D is unresolved. The CDR3 sequence is 14 residues long. The germline V gene has CDR1 SGHRS and CDR2 YFSETQ. Trimming cost V 1 base and J 3 bases, with 10 bases left between them. For the CDR3, the DNA is TGCGCCAGCAGCTTGAGCGGGAAGGACACTGAAGCTTTCTTT. It is translated as CASSLSGKDTEAFF. The full variable domain, completed using reference TRBV5-1 and TRBJ1-1, is KAGVTQTPRYLIKTRGQQVTLSCSPISGHRSVSWYQQTPGQGLQFLFEYFSETQRNKGNFPGRFSGRQFSNSRSEMNVSTLELGDSALYLCASSLSGKDTEAFFGQGTRLTVV.

The V call is TRBV5-5, the J call TRBJ1-1, with D unresolved. V shed 7 bases and J shed 4 bases, with 14 bases lying between them. The CDR3 is 13 amino acids. The V gene's germline CDR1 is SGHKS and CDR2 YYEKEE (reference sequence). In DNA, the CDR3 is TGTGCCAGCGCCCCCGCAGCGAGCACTGAAGCTTTCTTT. This encodes CASAPAASTEAFF.

The J gene is TRBJ1-1, the V gene TRBV27; D is undetermined. CDR3 size: 13 residues. The V gene's germline CDR1 is MNHEY and CDR2 SMNVEV (reference sequence). Trimming shortened V by 3 bases and J by 3 bases, and 8 bases separated the two germline ends. CDR3 in amino acids: CASSLVQDTEAFF. DNA for the CDR3: TGTGCCAGCAGTTTGGTCCAGGACACTGAAGCTTTCTTT.

The chain links TRBV9 to TRBJ2-7; the match to TRBD1 covers 7 bases. With 4 bases clipped from V and 5 bases from J, the junction kept 3 bases outside the gene matches. The CDR3 consists of 12 residues. Per the germline V gene, CDR1 is SGDLS and CDR2 is YYNGEE. The CDR3 nucleotides are TGTGCCAGCAGCTCAGGGACAGACGAGCAGTACTTC. It codes for CASSSGTDEQYF.

This sequence joins TRBV11-2 and TRBJ2-2; TRBD1 aligns across 7 bases. Germline V lookup: CDR1 SGHAT, CDR2 FQNNGV. This CDR3 comprises 15 residues. V shed 5 bases and J 5 bases; nucleotides not matched to a gene: 8. DNA for the CDR3: TGTGCCAGCAGCGCAAGGGGGCTCGGTACCGGGGAGCTGTTTTTT. It encodes CASSARGLGTGELFF.

The chain has TRBV7-8 and TRBJ1-5; 9 nucleotides match TRBD1. V lost 3 bases and J lost 7; bases outside the gene matches: 7. CDR1 SGHVS and CDR2 FQNEAQ come from the germline V gene. The length of the CDR3 is 15 residues. The CDR3 reads CASSFLQGARQPQHF. The CDR3 nucleotides read TGTGCCAGCAGCTTCTTACAGGGGGCTAGGCAGCCCCAGCATTTT.

This chain uses TRBV18 with TRBJ2-3; D possibly matches TRBD1 or TRBD2 (5 bases each). CDR3 size: 16 residues. CDR1 and CDR2 from the germline V gene are KGHSH and LQKENI. Trimming pared 0 bases from V and 6 bases from J, leaving 16 bases between. Written as DNA, the CDR3 is TGTGCCAGCTCACCACCCGGTGAGGGGCCGCTGGATACGCAGTATTTT. It is translated as CASSPPGEGPLDTQYF.